Below are 20 T cell receptor beta chains sequenced from a single sample in a study of immune heterogeneity within non-small cell lung tumors. TCR beta CDR3 regions came from multiplex PCR with 32 forward V and 13 reverse J primers. One entry per CDR3 protein, called by TCRdb with MiXCR from the multiplex PCR reads. The sample yields about 15,000 distinct CDR3 sequences, around 27% seen once. Bulk tumor genomic DNA served as template, at 600 ng per sample. Surgical sampling yielded several biopsies per primary tumor (spaced far apart). Their non-small cell lung cancer was newly diagnosed and untreated, and the patients underwent curative surgery. Input material: lung tumor tissue. The receptors stem from a man aged 40-49 years with non-small cell lung cancer.

By share, this clonotype ranks as medium-sized (0.01 to 0.1%). V and J are TRBV19 and TRBJ2-7; D perhaps matches TRBD1 (6 bases). Deletions cut 0 bases from V and 4 bases from J, with 13 bases between. Per the germline V gene, CDR1 is LNHDA and CDR2 is SQIVND (reference sequence). The CDR3 consists of 15 residues. The CDR3, as DNA: TGTGCCAGTAGTATAGATCCTACAGGGATATACGAGCAGTACTTC. Translation gives CASSIDPTGIYEQYF.

Comments on this clonotype: With a much larger clone just one base away, this may be a read error. The rearrangement uses TRBV25-1 and TRBJ2-7; 9 positions agree with TRBD1. CDR3 length: 13 amino acids. CDR1 MGHDK and CDR2 SYGVNS come from the germline V gene. The CDR3 DNA is TGTGCCAGAAGTGACAGGGGGAGCGGCGAGCAGTACTTC. This translates into CARSDRGSGEQYF.

This clonotype is labeled as medium-sized (0.01 to 0.1%). CDR3 residues: CASSLAGGGNTIYF. CDR3 in DNA: TGTGCCAGCAGCTTAGCAGGGGGCGGAAACACCATATATTTT. The chain links TRBV7-2 to TRBJ1-3; TRBD1 agrees at 7 bases. There are 14 residues in the CDR3. The germline CDR1 and CDR2 sequences are SGHTA and FQGNSA. With V trimmed by 0 bases and J by 4 bases, 0 bases remained unmatched.

This clonotype has a count of ten or more. The rearrangement joins TRBV6-5 to TRBJ2-1; D gene unclear. Germline V gene data show CDR1 as MNHEY and CDR2 as SVGAGI. V dropped 0 bases and J dropped 7 bases, with 7 bases sitting between them. The CDR3 spans 13 residues. The CDR3 loop reads CASSYSNQNEQFF. In DNA form, the CDR3 reads TGTGCCAGCAGTTACTCGAACCAGAATGAGCAGTTCTTC.

This clonotype was detected only a few times. This may come from a read error, since a much larger clone is one base off. V gene TRBV19 combines with J gene TRBJ1-4, with no clear D. CDR3 size: 15 residues. CDR1 LNHDA and CDR2 SQIVND come from the germline V gene (reference sequence). The V end lost 5 bases, the J end lost 7 bases, and 17 bases lay between the germline ends. CDR3 sequence (DNA): TGTGCCAGTAGTTCGTCACCAGCGGTTGGTGAAAAACTGTTTTTT. It specifies CASSSSPAVGEKLFF.

Comments on this clonotype: Being one base from a much bigger clone, this may be a read error. The chain links TRBV5-1 to TRBJ2-7; D uncertain. CDR1 is SGHRS and CDR2 is YFSETQ in the germline V gene. The CDR3 consists of 13 residues. With 4 bases removed from V and 3 bases from J, the gap between germline ends came to 11 bases. Written as DNA, the CDR3 is TGCGCCAGCAGCGTCACAGTGGACTACGAGCAGTACTTC. Protein product: CASSVTVDYEQYF.

This chain links TRBV6-2 or TRBV6-3 with TRBJ2-3; TRBD2 agrees at 9 bases. The ends lost 0 bases at V and 5 bases at J; junction bases unmatched: 6. Germline loops: CDR1 MNHEY, CDR2 SVGEGT. The CDR3 covers 16 residues. CDR3 region: CASSYSRLAAKDTQYF. The CDR3, as DNA: TGTGCCAGCAGTTACTCGAGACTAGCGGCCAAAGATACGCAGTATTTT.

To note about this clonotype: A much more abundant neighbour one base away suggests this may be a read error. This sequence joins TRBV29-1 and TRBJ2-1; a weak D match, TRBD2 (7 bases). Trimming removed 3 bases at V and 7 bases at J, with 19 bases between. Germline V CDR1 and CDR2: SQVTM, ANQGSEA. The CDR3 is made up of 15 amino acids. The CDR3 bases are TGCAGCGTTGATCACGGGGGGCCCCTGAGGAATGAGCAGTTCTTC. Its protein is CSVDHGGPLRNEQFF.

Notes on this clonotype: A much larger clone sits a single nucleotide away, making a read error possible. This chain's CDR3 is CSSSAHHRTYEQYF. CDR3 bases: TGTTCCAGCAGTGCCCACCACCGCACCTACGAGCAGTACTTC. This rearrangement joins TRBV6-2 or TRBV6-3 to TRBJ2-7; unclear D gene. CDR3 length: 14 amino acids. In germline, CDR1 is MNHEY, CDR2 SVGEGT.

This clonotype was detected only once. A much more abundant neighbour one base away suggests this may be a read error. This sequence joins TRBV4-1 and TRBJ1-3; D is undetermined. Germline V lookup: CDR1 MGHRA, CDR2 YSYEKL. The CDR3 is made up of 17 amino acids. The CDR3 DNA follows: TGCGCCATCAGCCAAGAAGGATCTACGGGCTCTGGAAACACCATATATTTT. Translating it yields CAISQEGSTGSGNTIYF.

This clonotype is classed as medium-sized (0.01 to 0.1%). The chain couples TRBV20-1 to TRBJ2-7, with D hard to call. The CDR3 runs 14 residues. Trimming stripped 0 bases from V and 4 bases from J, with 13 bases between. Looked up from germline, CDR1 is DFQATT and CDR2 is SNEGSKA (reference sequence). The CDR3 loop reads CSARDLSFAYEQYF. CDR3 bases: TGCAGTGCTAGAGACCTAAGTTTTGCTTACGAGCAGTACTTC.

This clonotype has just a few counts. The V gene is TRBV20-1, the J gene TRBJ2-2; tentative D call: TRBD1 (5 bases). Trimming removed 3 bases from V and 6 bases from J, with 14 bases in between. The CDR3 extends over 14 amino acids. Per the germline V gene, CDR1 is DFQATT and CDR2 is SNEGSKA (reference sequence). The CDR3 spells CSARDIVRSGELFF. The DNA for the CDR3 is TGCAGTGCTAGGGACATAGTACGTTCCGGGGAGCTGTTTTTT.

This clonotype was detected many times. This sequence joins TRBV6-6 and TRBJ2-1; the match to TRBD2 covers 12 bases. Germline V gene lookup returns CDR1 MNHNY and CDR2 SVGAGI (reference sequence). Trimming took 0 bases from V and 3 from J; bases not matched to a gene: 3. The CDR3 consists of 17 residues. In nucleotides, the CDR3 is TGTGCCAGCAGTTACTCGGGACTAGCGGGCATCTACAATGAGCAGTTCTTC. This gives the protein CASSYSGLAGIYNEQFF.

There are many counts of this clonotype. The rearrangement links TRBV7-2 to TRBJ2-1; 12 bases map to TRBD2. The germline gives CDR1 SGHTA, CDR2 FQGNSA. The CDR3 covers 14 residues. With 6 bases clipped from V and 6 bases from J, the junction kept 3 bases outside the gene matches. Here the CDR3 reads CASRTSGSSNEQFF. CDR3 nucleotides: TGTGCCAGCAGGACTAGCGGGAGTAGCAATGAGCAGTTCTTC.

Remarks on this clonotype: A single base separates this from a much larger clone, so it may be a read error. This chain connects TRBV4-1 to TRBJ2-7; 8 bases map to TRBD2. This CDR3 contains 16 residues. Germline assignment: CDR1 MGHRA and CDR2 YSYEKL. CDR3 region: CDSSQTSGSSSYEQYF. The CDR3, as DNA: TGCGACAGCAGCCAAACTAGCGGTAGTAGCTCCTACGAGCAGTACTTC.

This clonotype came up a few times. This chain uses TRBV3-1 with TRBJ1-2; 7 bases line up with TRBD1. CDR3 length equals 16 residues. V gave up 5 bases and J gave up 4 bases; unmatched junction bases: 13. Germline-derived CDR1 and CDR2 are LGHDT and YNNKEL (reference sequence). The CDR3 reads CASSGRPGGTAYGYTF. CDR3 coding DNA: TGTGCCAGCAGCGGCCGACCAGGGGGGACAGCCTATGGCTACACCTTC.

This clonotype is medium-sized (0.01 to 0.1%) in the sample. The chain is built from TRBV6-1 and TRBJ2-3; 8 nucleotides match TRBD2. Germline trimming cut 6 bases from V and 2 bases from J; bases unmatched to any gene: 7. This CDR3 has 15 residues. Germline assignment: CDR1 MNHNS and CDR2 SASEGT. Here the CDR3 DNA reads TGTGCCAGCAGCACTACTAGCGGAAACACAGATACGCAGTATTTT. Translating it yields CASSTTSGNTDTQYF.

This clonotype was detected ten times or more. V usage is TRBV7-9 and J usage is TRBJ1-2, with D possibly being TRBD1 (6 bases). CDR1 SEHNR and CDR2 FQNEAQ come from the germline V gene (reference sequence). The CDR3 has 16 amino acids. Trimming shortened V by 4 bases and J by 2 bases, and 17 bases separated the two germline ends. The CDR3 DNA reads as TGTGCCAGCAGCTCCCCCTTGGGCAGGGGAAACTATGGCTACACCTTC. Translating it yields CASSSPLGRGNYGYTF.

This clonotype was counted only a few times. The CDR3 sequence: CASSDDGNTEAFF. For the CDR3, the DNA is TGTGCCAGCAGTGATGACGGTAACACTGAAGCTTTCTTT. The chain carries TRBV2 and TRBJ1-1; D gene unclear. V shed 3 bases and J shed 2 bases, with 7 bases lying between them. Germline V lookup: CDR1 SNHLY, CDR2 FYNNEI. The CDR3 sequence is 13 residues long.

The table lists this clonotype with many counts. The rearrangement uses TRBV20-1 and TRBJ2-7, with D perhaps matching TRBD1 or TRBD2 (5 bases each). The germline V gene encodes CDR1 DFQATT and CDR2 SNEGSKA (reference sequence). The CDR3 contains 13 residues. Trimming took off 2 bases at V and 3 bases at J, with 11 bases between the two ends. The CDR3 DNA sequence: TGCAGTGCTAGAAGGGACGCAATCTACGAGCAGTACTTC. It codes for CSARRDAIYEQYF.